This passage covers 16 T cell receptor beta chains from one sample sequenced in a study of T cells in Graves' hyperthyroidism and ophthalmopathy. TCR beta CDR3 sequences were amplified from RNA transcripts. Primed by the HTBI set, a first-round RT-PCR was run on the TCR CDR3. TCRdb passed the multiplex PCR reads through MiXCR, listing each CDR3 protein once. The sample lists a few hundred thousand distinct CDR3 sequences; roughly 15% were seen once. Sequencing used blood. These receptors all come from a middle-aged woman with Graves' hyperthyroidism that later progressed to Graves' ophthalmopathy.

The chain combines TRBV5-1 with TRBJ2-1, with D possibly TRBD1 on 5 matching bases. The germline V and J ends were trimmed by 0 bases and 8 bases, with 9 bases remaining between them. Per the germline V gene, CDR1 is SGHRS and CDR2 is YFSETQ. The CDR3 runs 13 residues. The CDR3 protein is CASSLVGAYEQFF. For the CDR3, the DNA is TGCGCCAGCAGCTTGGTAGGGGCCTATGAGCAGTTCTTC.

The genes are TRBV6-6 and TRBJ2-1, with D possibly being TRBD1 (6 bases). The germline V gene encodes CDR1 MNHNY and CDR2 SVGAGI (reference sequence). Between the trimmed V and J ends, which lost 0 bases and 4 bases, there was a span of 13 bases. The CDR3 spans 16 residues. The chain's CDR3 is CASSYSQGSSYNEQFF. The CDR3 nucleotides are TGTGCCAGCAGTTACTCACAGGGATCGAGTTACAATGAGCAGTTCTTC.

Only a few counts were recorded for this clonotype. This sequence joins TRBV7-6 and TRBJ1-1; no reliable D call. Per the germline V gene, CDR1 is SGHVS and CDR2 is FNYEAQ. CDR3 length equals 14 residues. The V and J ends lost 3 bases and 1 base respectively, with 9 bases between them. The CDR3 here is CASSLLEGNTEAFF. CDR3 DNA sequence: TGTGCCAGCAGCTTGCTGGAAGGGAACACTGAAGCTTTCTTT.

Here the CDR3 reads CASSVVAGGPVVETQYF. Written as DNA, the CDR3 is TGTGCCAGCAGTGTGGTAGCGGGAGGGCCTGTGGTAGAGACCCAGTACTTC. The V call is TRBV2, the J call TRBJ2-5; 11 nucleotides agree with TRBD2. CDR1 is SNHLY and CDR2 is FYNNEI in the germline V gene. This CDR3 is built from 17 residues. V dropped 4 bases and J dropped 4; count of bases not matched to a gene: 11.

Concerning this clonotype itself: Given a much more abundant clone one base away, this may be a read error. The genes are TRBV10-2 and TRBJ1-2; 9 bases are shared with TRBD1. The length of the CDR3 is 14 residues. Germline V gene lookup returns CDR1 WSHSY and CDR2 SAAADI. The CDR3 DNA sequence: TGCGCCAGCAGTGGACAGGGGGGAGAGTATGGCGACACCTTC. The encoded protein is CASSGQGGEYGDTF.

This clonotype was detected only a few times. The chain is built from TRBV19 and TRBJ2-1; no clear D gene. Trimming shortened V by 5 bases and J by 0 bases, and 8 bases separated the two germline ends. From germline, CDR1 is LNHDA and CDR2 SQIVND (reference sequence). The CDR3 consists of 14 residues. CDR3 protein: CASSFPGSYNEQFF. CDR3 nucleotide sequence: TGTGCCAGTAGTTTCCCAGGCTCCTACAATGAGCAGTTCTTC.

In its sample, this clonotype was seen a few times. The chain links TRBV27 to TRBJ2-1, with D hard to call. Trimming took off 7 bases at V and 3 bases at J, with 16 bases between the two ends. The CDR3 is 15 amino acids. The germline CDR1 and CDR2 sequences are MNHEY and SMNVEV (reference sequence). The CDR3 here is CASTVRYPRYNEQFF. CDR3 in DNA: TGTGCCAGCACCGTCAGGTACCCCCGCTACAATGAGCAGTTCTTC.

This clonotype was recorded at least ten times. This chain uses TRBV29-1 with TRBJ2-3; unclear D gene. Germline loops: CDR1 SQVTM, CDR2 ANQGSEA. Trimming left V 4 bases short and J 0 bases short, with 8 bases between. The CDR3 has 13 amino acids. CDR3 nucleotide sequence: TGCAGCGTTGGCACGGATAGCACAGATACGCAGTATTTT. Translated, it gives CSVGTDSTDTQYF.

There are many counts of this clonotype. This rearrangement joins TRBV28 to TRBJ1-1, with no clear D. Germline V CDR1 and CDR2: MDHEN, SYDVKM. CDR3 length equals 11 residues. V was clipped by 7 bases and J by 3 bases, with 6 bases between them. Here the CDR3 reads CASTGDTEAFF. The CDR3, as DNA: TGTGCCAGCACTGGGGACACTGAAGCTTTCTTT.

This clonotype was seen repeatedly, ten times or more. The J gene is TRBJ2-5, the V gene TRBV3-1; tentative D call: TRBD1 (6 bases). V shed 0 bases and J shed 4 bases, with 15 bases lying between them. CDR3 length equals 16 residues. The germline V gene has CDR1 LGHDT and CDR2 YNNKEL (reference sequence). The CDR3, as DNA: TGTGCCAGCAGCCAAGAGAAACAGGGATGGGGAGAGACCCAGTACTTC. It yields the protein CASSQEKQGWGETQYF.

The V call is TRBV28, the J call TRBJ2-3; D might be TRBD1 (6 bases). Deletions cut 6 bases from V and 0 bases from J, with 16 bases between. The germline V gene has CDR1 MDHEN and CDR2 SYDVKM. This CDR3 is 16 amino acids long. The DNA for the CDR3 is TGTGCCAGCAGGCCCCTGGACAGACAAAGCACAGATACGCAGTATTTT. Its protein product is CASRPLDRQSTDTQYF.

This clonotype was observed at least ten times. V usage is TRBV6-1 and J usage is TRBJ2-7; 12 positions match TRBD2. Germline values: CDR1 MNHNS, CDR2 SASEGT. The CDR3 contains 18 residues. Germline trimming cut 6 bases from V and 0 bases from J; bases unmatched to any gene: 12. The CDR3 sequence: CASSRQPKTSGSSYEQYF. DNA of the CDR3: TGTGCCAGCAGCAGACAACCTAAGACTAGCGGGAGCTCCTACGAGCAGTACTTC.

This clonotype occurred many times. This CDR3 is CAWSPGQRTYEQYF. CDR3 nucleotides: TGTGCCTGGAGTCCGGGGCAGAGAACCTACGAGCAGTACTTC. The V and J genes are TRBV30 and TRBJ2-7; the D call may be TRBD1 or TRBD2 (5 bases each). The length of the CDR3 is 14 residues. The germline V gene encodes CDR1 GTSNPN and CDR2 SVGIG (reference sequence). Trimming left V 2 bases short and J 2 bases short, with 13 bases between.

This clonotype occurred many times. The chain uses TRBV12-3 or TRBV12-4 and TRBJ2-7, with D perhaps matching TRBD2 (6 bases). V was clipped by 7 bases and J by 4 bases, with 17 bases between them. The CDR3 sequence is 14 residues long. The CDR3 region is CASNAGTSNYEQYF. Written as DNA, the CDR3 is TGTGCCAGCAATGCCGGGACTTCGAATTACGAGCAGTACTTC.

This clonotype was seen repeatedly, ten times or more. The V and J genes are TRBV27 and TRBJ1-2, with D possibly TRBD1 on 5 matching bases. V was cut by 1 base and J by 0 bases, with 21 bases left in between. The length of the CDR3 is 19 residues. From germline, CDR1 is MNHEY and CDR2 SMNVEV (reference sequence). This chain's CDR3 is CASSLFEGQASLSNYGYTF. The CDR3 DNA reads as TGTGCCAGCAGTTTATTCGAGGGGCAGGCCAGTCTGTCTAACTATGGCTACACCTTC.

This clonotype showed up many times. The rearrangement uses TRBV11-2 and TRBJ2-7; TRBD1 aligns across 9 bases. V lost 5 bases and J lost 1; bases outside the gene matches: 6. The V gene's germline CDR1 is SGHAT and CDR2 FQNNGV. This CDR3 contains 15 residues. DNA for the CDR3: TGTGCCAGCAGCCGGGACAGGGTCCCTTCCTACGAGCAGTACTTC. Translation gives CASSRDRVPSYEQYF.